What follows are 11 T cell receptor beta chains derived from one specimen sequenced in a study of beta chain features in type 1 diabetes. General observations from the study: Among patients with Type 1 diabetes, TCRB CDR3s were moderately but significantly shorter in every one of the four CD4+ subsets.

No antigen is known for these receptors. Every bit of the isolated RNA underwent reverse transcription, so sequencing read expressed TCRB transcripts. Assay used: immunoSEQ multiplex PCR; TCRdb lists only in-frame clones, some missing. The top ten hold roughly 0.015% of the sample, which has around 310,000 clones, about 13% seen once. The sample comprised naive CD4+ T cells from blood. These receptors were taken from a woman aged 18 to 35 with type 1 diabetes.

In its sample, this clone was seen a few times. As DNA, the CDR3 is TGTGCCAGCAGCCAACCCGGGACAGGGGGAGGCTACGAGCAGTACTTC. Its translation: CASSQPGTGGGYEQYF. The chain employs TRBV14 and TRBJ2-7; 11 nucleotides align to TRBD1. V was pared by 2 bases and J by 3 bases, with 6 bases of the junction left unmatched. The V gene's germline CDR1 is SGHDN and CDR2 FVKESK. CDR3 size: 16 residues.

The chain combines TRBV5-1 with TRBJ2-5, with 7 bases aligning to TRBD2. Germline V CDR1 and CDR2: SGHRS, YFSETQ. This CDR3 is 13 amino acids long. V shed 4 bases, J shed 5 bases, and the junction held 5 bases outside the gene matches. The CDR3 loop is CASSPLSGETQYF. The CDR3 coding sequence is TGCGCCAGCAGCCCCCTTAGCGGGGAGACCCAGTACTTC.

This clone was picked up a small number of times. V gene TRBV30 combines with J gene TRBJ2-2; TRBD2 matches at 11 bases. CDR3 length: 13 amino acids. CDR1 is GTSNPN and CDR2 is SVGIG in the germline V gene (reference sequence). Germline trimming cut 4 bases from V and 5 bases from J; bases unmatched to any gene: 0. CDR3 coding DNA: TGTGCCTGGACTAGCGGGAGGACCGGGGAGCTGTTTTTT. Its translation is CAWTSGRTGELFF. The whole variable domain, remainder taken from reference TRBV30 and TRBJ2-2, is SQTIHQWPATLVQPVGSPLSLECTVEGTSNPNLYWYRQAAGRGLQLLFYSVGIGQISSEVPQNLSASRPQDRQFILSSKKLLLSDSGFYLCAWTSGRTGELFFGEGSRLTVL.

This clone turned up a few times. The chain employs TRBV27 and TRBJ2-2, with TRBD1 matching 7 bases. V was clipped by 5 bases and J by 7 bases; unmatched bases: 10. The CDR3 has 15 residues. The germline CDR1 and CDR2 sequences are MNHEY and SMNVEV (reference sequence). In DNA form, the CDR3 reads TGTGCCAGCAGTAGGGCAGGGGGAGCAGTCGGGGAGCTGTTTTTT. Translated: CASSRAGGAVGELFF.

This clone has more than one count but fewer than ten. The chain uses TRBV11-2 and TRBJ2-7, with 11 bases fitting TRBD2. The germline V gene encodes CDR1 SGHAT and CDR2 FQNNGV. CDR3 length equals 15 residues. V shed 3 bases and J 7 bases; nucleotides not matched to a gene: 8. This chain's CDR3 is CASSFKLAGAREQYF. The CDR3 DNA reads TGTGCCAGCAGCTTCAAACTAGCGGGAGCAAGGGAGCAGTACTTC.

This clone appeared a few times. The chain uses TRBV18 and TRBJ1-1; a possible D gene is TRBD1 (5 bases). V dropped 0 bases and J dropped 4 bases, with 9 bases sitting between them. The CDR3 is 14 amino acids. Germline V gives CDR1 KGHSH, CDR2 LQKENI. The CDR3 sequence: CASSPPGASTEAFF. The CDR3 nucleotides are TGTGCCAGCTCACCACCAGGGGCGAGCACTGAAGCTTTCTTT.

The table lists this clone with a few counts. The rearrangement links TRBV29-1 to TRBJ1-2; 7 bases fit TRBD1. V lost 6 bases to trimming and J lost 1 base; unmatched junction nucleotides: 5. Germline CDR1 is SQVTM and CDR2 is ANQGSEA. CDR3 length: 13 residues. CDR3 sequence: CSVLGTDNYGYTF. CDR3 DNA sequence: TGCAGCGTGCTGGGGACAGATAACTATGGCTACACCTTC.

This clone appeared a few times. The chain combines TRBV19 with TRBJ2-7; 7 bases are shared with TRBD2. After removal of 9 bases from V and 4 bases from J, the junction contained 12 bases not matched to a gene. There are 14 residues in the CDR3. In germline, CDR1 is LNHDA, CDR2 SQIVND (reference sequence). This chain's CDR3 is CARRASGPLYEQYV. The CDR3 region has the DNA TGTGCCAGACGGGCTAGCGGCCCTCTTTACGAGCAGTACGTC.

The CDR3 protein is CASSSSGTGSEQYV. The CDR3 DNA sequence: TGCGCCAGCAGCTCCTCCGGGACAGGGAGCGAGCAGTACGTC. J is TRBJ2-7 and V is TRBV5-1, with 9 bases aligning to TRBD1. This CDR3 is 14 amino acids long. Trimming cost V 3 bases and J 6 bases; bases outside gene matches: 7. CDR1 SGHRS and CDR2 YFSETQ come from the germline V gene.

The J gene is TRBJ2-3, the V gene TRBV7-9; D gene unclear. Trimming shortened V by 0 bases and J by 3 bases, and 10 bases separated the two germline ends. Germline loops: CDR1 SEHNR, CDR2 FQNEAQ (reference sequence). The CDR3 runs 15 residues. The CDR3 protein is CASSLALFATDTQYF. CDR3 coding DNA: TGTGCCAGCAGCTTAGCGCTCTTCGCGACAGATACGCAGTATTTT.

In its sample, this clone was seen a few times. The CDR3 region is CASSVAQAKPESQYF. As DNA, the CDR3 is TGTGCCAGCAGCGTAGCTCAGGCTAAACCCGAGTCCCAGTACTTC. The gene calls are TRBV9 and TRBJ2-5; D not resolved. Trimming shortened V by 0 bases and J by 9 bases, and 18 bases separated the two germline ends. CDR3 length: 15 residues. CDR1 is SGDLS, CDR2 YYNGEE, per germline. The whole variable domain, filled in from reference TRBV9 and TRBJ2-5, reads DSGVTQTPKHLITATGQRVTLRCSPRSGDLSVYWYQQSLDQGLQFLIQYYNGEERAKGNILERFSAQQFPDLHSELNLSSLELGDSALYFCASSVAQAKPESQYFGPGTRLLVL.